The entry below describes one T cell receptor (beta chain). In its sample, this clonotype was seen a few times. It has no known antigen specificity. Base-call qualities are not available, and no considerably larger clone is one nucleotide away. The entry originates in a study of T cell repertoires in cytomegalovirus infection (dated by TCRdb to between 2018 and 2021). In terms of the full investigation: Recently identified HLA-C-restricted CMV epitopes, whose presentation resists viral immunomodulation, were targeted by peptide stimulations together with well-studied HLA-B-restricted epitopes. Donor HLA type was relevant to the analysis, because carriage of CMV infection together with the matching HLA type was indicated by public TCR beta signatures. The paper as a whole reports these results and caveats: The ex vivo response was dominated by HLA-C-restricted CMV-specific TCR beta clonotypes, which also provided the single most frequent clonotype in two of eight donors. Carriers of CMV infection plus the relevant HLA type were discriminated by the cumulative frequency of public TCR beta family members in the study cohort and in an independent roughly 340-donor cohort.

These reads were obtained on an Illumina HiSeq 1500. Through fastp at Q25 and MiXCR, TCRdb rebuilt clones from the public reads, retaining in-frame beta chains. When rows share a CDR3 protein, they turn into one entry using the most common DNA and genes. This sample comprises fewer than 950,000 distinct CDR3 sequences, roughly 33% of them detected only once. The top ten hold over 10% of the sample. According to the study, the label for this sample's treatment or condition signals: in vitro stimulation with specific CMV peptide epitopes to enrich CMV-specific T cells. The CDR3 runs 15 amino acids, cysteine and phenylalanine included. Of all the DNA, just the CDR3 is kept, 45 bases in frame from base 1. According to the germline V gene (reference sequence), CDR1 reads SEHNR and CDR2 reads FQNEAQ. Relative to germline, V is missing 0 bases and J is missing 2 bases, with 2 bases of the junction outside any gene match.

This sequence uses TRBV7-9 and TRBJ2-3; 7 middle bases align to TRBD2. This TCR came from a human donor in good health (CMV status not recorded). Some clones in this sample may be carry-over from other donors' samples. This sample comprised cultured CD8+ T cells from PBMCs, obtained from culture after CMV antigen stimulation. The CDR3 region reads CASSLAGRNTDTQYF. The nucleotide sequence is given as TGTGCCAGCAGCTTAGCCGGGAGGAACACAGATACGCAGTATTTT.